Given below is one T cell receptor beta chain in context. The target antigen is unknown. The entry originates in a study of PD-L1 blockade in urothelial cancer. Study-wide background: Patients went on atezolizumab around 2014, receiving 1,200 mg intravenously every 3 weeks. Most of the 29 patients were men who had bladder-origin urothelial cancer.

Described time point: peripheral blood 6 weeks after treatment start. Overall study findings and caveats: Better progression-free and overall survival followed lower pretreatment blood clonality.

Looked up from germline, CDR1 is ENHRY and CDR2 is SYGVKD. With 4 bases clipped from V and 8 bases from J, the junction kept 1 base outside the gene matches. The CDR3 spans 12 residues. Some clones are missing from TCRdb's copy, which holds only in-frame ones; the method was immunoSEQ multiplex PCR. The repertoire consists of around 46,000 clones, with 85% to 90% occurring once and the leading ten covering less than 3%. Source: PBMCs, taken around atezolizumab (anti-PD-L1) treatment. The chain carries TRBV10-3 and TRBJ2-1; 8 bases map to TRBD1. This receptor was obtained from a man in his fifties or sixties with urothelial cancer. CDR3 DNA: TGTGCCATCAGTGTCAGGGGGCATGAGCAGTTCTTC. It translates to CAISVRGHEQFF.